This TCR beta chain was captured in a study of T cell changes during pregnancy in multiple sclerosis. Germline V gene sequence: CDR1 SGHRS, CDR2 YFSETQ. V shed 5 bases and J shed 0 bases, with 8 bases lying between them. The CDR3 is 14 residues long. Method: immunoSEQ multiplex PCR; TCRdb's copy keeps in-frame clones and lacks some. The table shows 30,000 to 35,000 clones, with around 91% occurring only once. This sequence joins TRBV5-1 and TRBJ2-2, with D possibly being TRBD2 (6 bases). The material was CD4+ T cells from peripheral blood mononuclear cells, obtained in the third trimester of pregnancy. This TCR was sampled from a female donor in good health, enrolled as a control in a pregnancy study. CDR3 DNA: TGCGCCAGCAGGATAGCGGCGAACACCGGGGAGCTGTTTTTT. Translated: CASRIAANTGELFF.